This T cell receptor (beta chain) is from a study of beta chain features in type 1 diabetes. Every bit of the isolated RNA underwent reverse transcription, so sequencing read expressed TCRB transcripts. The protocol was immunoSEQ multiplex PCR, while the TCRdb copy is restricted to in-frame clones and leaves out a portion. The sample includes roughly 500,000 clones, over 9.5% of them seen just once. The specimen was naive CD4+ T cells from blood. This receptor was identified in a woman between 18 and 29 years old in good health.

This chain's CDR3 is CASSPPFLAQYF. CDR3 bases: TGTGCCAGCAGCCCCCCCTTTTTGGCCCAGTACTTC. This chain connects TRBV7-2 to TRBJ2-5; D not certain. The CDR3 covers 12 residues. V shed 5 bases and J shed 9 bases, with 13 bases lying between them. CDR1 SGHTA and CDR2 FQGNSA come from the germline V gene.